This T cell receptor (beta chain) was captured by sequencing in a study of OX40 agonist ivuxolimab in advanced cancers. Study at large: Patients receiving dose escalation had hepatocellular carcinoma, melanoma, renal cell or head and neck cancer. A mean age of roughly 60 years, range roughly 20 to 79, was recorded, and approximately 85% were male.

Sequencing was performed with immunoSEQ multiplex PCR; in TCRdb, only in-frame clones are kept and a portion is missing. Of some 25,000 clones in the sample, roughly 79% were seen once. This sample comprised CD4+ or CD8+ T cells sorted from blood, obtained in a trial of the OX40 agonist ivuxolimab. The receptor comes from an adult with an advanced solid tumor such as melanoma, head and neck, liver or kidney cancer.

CDR3 sequence (DNA): TGTGCCAGCAGTTTAGGGTCGGAAGCTTTCTTT. As protein: CASSLGSEAFF. This sequence joins TRBV6-5 and TRBJ1-1, with D unclear. The CDR3 length is 11 residues. The germline CDR1 and CDR2 sequences are MNHEY and SVGAGI. V shed 4 bases and J shed 8 bases, with 8 bases lying between them.